In this sample, the clone carrying this T cell receptor beta chain turned up many times. TCR beta CDR3 regions were amplified from RNA transcripts. TCR CDR3 underwent first-round RT-PCR with the HTBI primer set. TCRdb re-derived calls from the multiplex PCR reads in MiXCR, one entry per CDR3 protein. The sample holds some 370,000 distinct CDR3 sequences, about a sixth seen once. In germline, CDR1 is MNHEY, CDR2 SMNVEV (reference sequence). This CDR3 has 13 residues. The ends were cut back, 5 bases at V and 7 bases at J, with 15 bases in the middle. These data belong to a study of T cells in Graves' hyperthyroidism and ophthalmopathy.

V is TRBV27 and J is TRBJ2-7, with unresolved D. The TCR originated in a woman in her 30s with Graves' hyperthyroidism that later progressed to Graves' ophthalmopathy. Material: blood. In DNA, the CDR3 is TGTGCCAGCAGTCCCCGGGCAGCTGGGGAGCAGTACTTC. It translates to CASSPRAAGEQYF.